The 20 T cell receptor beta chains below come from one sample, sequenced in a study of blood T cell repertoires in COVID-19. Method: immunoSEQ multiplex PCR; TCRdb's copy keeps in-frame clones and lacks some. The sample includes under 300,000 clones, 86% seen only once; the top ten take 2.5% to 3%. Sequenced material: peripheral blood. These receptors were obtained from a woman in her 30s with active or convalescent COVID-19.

The CDR3 here is CASSITGEPNQPQHF. The DNA for the CDR3 is TGTGCCAGTAGTATAACAGGGGAGCCAAATCAGCCCCAGCATTTT. The chain links TRBV19 to TRBJ1-5; 7 nucleotides agree with TRBD1. The germline V gene encodes CDR1 LNHDA and CDR2 SQIVND (reference sequence). The CDR3 extends over 15 amino acids. The V segment lost 2 bases and the J segment 4 bases; nucleotides outside the gene matches: 5.

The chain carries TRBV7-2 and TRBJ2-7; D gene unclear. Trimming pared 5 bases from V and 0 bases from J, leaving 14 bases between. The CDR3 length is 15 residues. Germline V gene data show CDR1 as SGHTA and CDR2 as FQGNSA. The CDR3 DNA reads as TGTGCCAGCAGCCAGTATGGGCAGAACTCCTACGAGCAGTACTTC. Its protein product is CASSQYGQNSYEQYF.

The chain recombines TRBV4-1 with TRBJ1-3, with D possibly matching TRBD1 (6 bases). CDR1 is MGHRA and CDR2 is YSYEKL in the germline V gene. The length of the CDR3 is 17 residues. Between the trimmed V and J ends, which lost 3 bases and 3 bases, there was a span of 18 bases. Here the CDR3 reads CASSQYIQGEIGNTIYF. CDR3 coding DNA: TGCGCCAGCAGCCAGTACATACAGGGAGAGATTGGAAACACCATATATTTT.

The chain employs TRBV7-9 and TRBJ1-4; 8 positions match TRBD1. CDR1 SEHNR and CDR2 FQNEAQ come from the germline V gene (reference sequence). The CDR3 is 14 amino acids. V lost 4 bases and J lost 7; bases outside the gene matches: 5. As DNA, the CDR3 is TGTGCCAGCAGCTCCTCAGGGGGCGGTGAAAAACTGTTTTTT. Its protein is CASSSSGGGEKLFF.

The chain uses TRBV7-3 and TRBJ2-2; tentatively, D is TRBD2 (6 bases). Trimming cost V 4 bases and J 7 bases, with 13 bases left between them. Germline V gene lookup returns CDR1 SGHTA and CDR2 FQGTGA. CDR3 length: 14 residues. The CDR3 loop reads CASSSGTDGGELFF. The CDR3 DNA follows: TGTGCCAGCAGCTCGGGGACTGACGGCGGGGAGCTGTTTTTT.

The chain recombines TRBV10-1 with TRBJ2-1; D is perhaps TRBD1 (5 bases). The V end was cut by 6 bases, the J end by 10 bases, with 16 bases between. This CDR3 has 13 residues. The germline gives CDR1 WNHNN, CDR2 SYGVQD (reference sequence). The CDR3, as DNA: TGCGCCAGCAGCGTCGACTGGAAGGGGGAGCAGTTCTTC. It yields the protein CASSVDWKGEQFF.

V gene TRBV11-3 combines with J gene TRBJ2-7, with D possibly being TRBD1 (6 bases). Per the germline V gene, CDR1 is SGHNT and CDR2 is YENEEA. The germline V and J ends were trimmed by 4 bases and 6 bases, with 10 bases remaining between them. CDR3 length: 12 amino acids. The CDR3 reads CASSSTGSEQYF. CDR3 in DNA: TGTGCCAGCAGCTCAACAGGGAGCGAGCAGTACTTC.

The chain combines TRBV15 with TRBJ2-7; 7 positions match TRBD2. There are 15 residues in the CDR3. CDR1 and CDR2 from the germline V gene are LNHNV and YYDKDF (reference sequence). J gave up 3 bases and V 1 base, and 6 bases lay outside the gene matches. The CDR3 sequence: CATSRGGGGVYEQYF. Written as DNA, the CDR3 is TGTGCCACCAGCAGAGGGGGCGGGGGAGTCTACGAGCAGTACTTC.

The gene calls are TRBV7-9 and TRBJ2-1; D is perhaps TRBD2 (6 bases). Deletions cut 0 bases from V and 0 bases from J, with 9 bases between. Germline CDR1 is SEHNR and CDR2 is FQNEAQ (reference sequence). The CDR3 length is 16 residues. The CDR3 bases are TGTGCCAGCAGCTTAGCCCCCGGGAGCTCCTACAATGAGCAGTTCTTC. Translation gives CASSLAPGSSYNEQFF.

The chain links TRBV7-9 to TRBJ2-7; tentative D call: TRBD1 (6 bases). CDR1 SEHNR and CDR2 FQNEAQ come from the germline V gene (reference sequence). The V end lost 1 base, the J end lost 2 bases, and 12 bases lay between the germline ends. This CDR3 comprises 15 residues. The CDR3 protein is CASSLGSDSTYEQYF. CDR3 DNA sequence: TGTGCCAGCAGCTTAGGATCGGACAGCACCTACGAGCAGTACTTC.

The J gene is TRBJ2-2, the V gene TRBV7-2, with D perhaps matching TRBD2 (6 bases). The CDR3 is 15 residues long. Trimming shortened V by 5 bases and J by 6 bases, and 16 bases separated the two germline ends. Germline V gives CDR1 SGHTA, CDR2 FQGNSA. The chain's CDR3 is CASSPSTSLAGELFF. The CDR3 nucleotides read TGTGCCAGCAGCCCCTCGACTAGTTTGGCCGGGGAGCTGTTTTTT.

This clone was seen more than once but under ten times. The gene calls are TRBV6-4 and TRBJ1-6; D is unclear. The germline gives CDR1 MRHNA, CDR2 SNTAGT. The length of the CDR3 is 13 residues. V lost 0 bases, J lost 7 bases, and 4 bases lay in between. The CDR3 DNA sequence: TGTGCCAGCAGTGACTCGACAAATTCACCCCTCCACTTT. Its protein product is CASSDSTNSPLHF.

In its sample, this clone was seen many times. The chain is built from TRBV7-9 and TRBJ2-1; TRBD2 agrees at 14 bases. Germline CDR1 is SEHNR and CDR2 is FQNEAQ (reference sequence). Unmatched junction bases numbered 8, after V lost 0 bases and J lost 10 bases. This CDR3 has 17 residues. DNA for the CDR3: TGTGCCAGCAGCTTAGCGAGCGGACTAGCGGGGGGCCGGGAGCAGTTCTTC. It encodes CASSLASGLAGGREQFF.

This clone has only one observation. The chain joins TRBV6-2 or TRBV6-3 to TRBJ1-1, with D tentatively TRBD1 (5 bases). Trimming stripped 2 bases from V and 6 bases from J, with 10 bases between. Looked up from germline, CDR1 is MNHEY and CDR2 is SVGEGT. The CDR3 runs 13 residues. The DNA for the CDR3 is TGTGCCAGCAGTTACGTGTGGGGGGCTGAAGCTTTCTTT. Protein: CASSYVWGAEAFF.

In nucleotides, the CDR3 is TGTGCCAGCAGCTTGGTAGGGGGTGAGACCCAGTACTTC. It specifies CASSLVGGETQYF. The chain combines TRBV5-4 with TRBJ2-5; D might be TRBD1 (6 bases). The V gene lost 0 bases and the J gene lost 5 bases, with 8 bases spanning the gap. Looked up from germline, CDR1 is SGHNT and CDR2 is YYREEE (reference sequence). This CDR3 comprises 13 residues.

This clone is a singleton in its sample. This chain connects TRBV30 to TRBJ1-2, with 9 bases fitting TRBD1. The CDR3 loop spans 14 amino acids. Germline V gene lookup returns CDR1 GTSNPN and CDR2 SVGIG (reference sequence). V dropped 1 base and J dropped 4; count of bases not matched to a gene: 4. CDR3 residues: CAWSARQGGYGYTF. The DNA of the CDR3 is TGTGCCTGGAGTGCCCGACAGGGGGGCTATGGCTACACCTTC.

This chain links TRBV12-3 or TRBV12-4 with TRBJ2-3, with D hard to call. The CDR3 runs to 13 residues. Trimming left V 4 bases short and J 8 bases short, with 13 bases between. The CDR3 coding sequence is TGTGCCAGCAGTTCCCAGAGTGACACTACGCAGTATTTT. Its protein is CASSSQSDTTQYF.

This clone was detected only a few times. The chain's CDR3 is CASSGYRGPSEAFF. The CDR3 bases are TGTGCCAGTAGTGGGTACAGGGGGCCCTCTGAAGCTTTCTTT. V and J are TRBV19 and TRBJ1-1; TRBD1 matches at 9 bases. CDR3 length: 14 amino acids. J gave up 6 bases and V 5 bases, and 7 bases lay outside the gene matches. Germline CDR1 LNHDA, CDR2 SQIVND (reference sequence).

This CDR3 is CASSSDRANYGYTF. The CDR3 DNA follows: TGTGCCAGCAGTTCGGACAGGGCTAACTATGGCTACACCTTC. The gene calls are TRBV27 and TRBJ1-2, with 8 positions matching TRBD1. Trimming at V came to 4 bases and at J to 0 bases, leaving 1 base not matched to a gene. The CDR3 sequence is 14 residues long. CDR1 is MNHEY and CDR2 is SMNVEV in the germline V gene (reference sequence).

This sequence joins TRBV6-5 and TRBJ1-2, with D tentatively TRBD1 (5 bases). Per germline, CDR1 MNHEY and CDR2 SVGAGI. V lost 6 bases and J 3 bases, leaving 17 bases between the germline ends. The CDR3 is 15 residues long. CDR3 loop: CASSPTSRADYGYTF. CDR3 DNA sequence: TGTGCCAGCAGCCCAACGTCCAGGGCCGACTATGGCTACACCTTC.